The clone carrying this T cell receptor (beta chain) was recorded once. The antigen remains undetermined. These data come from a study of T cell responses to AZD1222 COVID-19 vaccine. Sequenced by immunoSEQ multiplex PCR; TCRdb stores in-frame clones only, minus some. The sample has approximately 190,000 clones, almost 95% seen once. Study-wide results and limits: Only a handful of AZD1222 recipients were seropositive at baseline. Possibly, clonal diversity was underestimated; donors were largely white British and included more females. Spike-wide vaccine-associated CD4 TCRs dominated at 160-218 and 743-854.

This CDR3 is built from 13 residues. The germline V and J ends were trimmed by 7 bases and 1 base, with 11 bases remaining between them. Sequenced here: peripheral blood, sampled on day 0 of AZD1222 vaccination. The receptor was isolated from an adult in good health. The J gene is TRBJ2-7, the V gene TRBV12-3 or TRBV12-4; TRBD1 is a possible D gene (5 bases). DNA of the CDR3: TGTGCCAGCACTCCTCGACAGTCCTACGAGCAGTACTTC. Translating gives CASTPRQSYEQYF.